This TCR beta chain was observed in a study of cytomegalovirus exposure and HLA in healthy donors. Study-wide results and caveats: An apparent linkage of common viral pathogens to several of the most significant clusters emerged in a later analysis. One later analysis reportedly identified an Asian-associated ancestry cluster that showed fewer N-insertions than the 666-donor mean. Presence/absence analyses assumed roughly uniform sequencing depth across donors, which may not hold.

Use of 60 Vbeta and 13 Jbeta primers characterized the PCR. Assay used: immunoSEQ multiplex PCR; TCRdb lists only in-frame clones, some missing. This table has roughly 100,000 clones, about two thirds appearing once. Remarks on this clone: Its antigen remains unidentified.

Sequencing was carried out using PBMCs. This TCR was sampled from a female donor in good health and CMV-seronegative.

CDR3: CAISAGGPSEQYF. CDR3 bases: TGTGCCATCAGTGCGGGAGGGCCTTCCGAGCAGTACTTC. V gene TRBV10-3 combines with J gene TRBJ2-7, with TRBD2 matching 8 bases. This CDR3 contains 13 residues. V shed 4 bases and J 6 bases; nucleotides not matched to a gene: 5. Germline values: CDR1 ENHRY, CDR2 SYGVKD.